The next 8 T cell receptor beta chains were all read from a single sample in a study of blood T cells in healthy people across ages. Alongside a J-beta primer mix, a sample-barcoded 5' primer served in a second PCR lasting about 7 to 12 cycles. MiXCR, run by TCRdb on the 5' RACE reads, gives a single entry per CDR3 protein. The sample yields about 640,000 distinct CDR3 sequences, roughly 31% seen once. The sequenced sample was blood. The source is an elderly woman in good health.

In the case of this clonotype: A much larger clone differs from this one at a single base, so this may be a read error. The genes are TRBV2 and TRBJ2-5; 12 bases align to TRBD1. This CDR3 is built from 15 residues. Germline values: CDR1 SNHLY, CDR2 FYNNEI. After removal of 3 bases from V and 11 bases from J, the junction contained 10 bases not matched to a gene. For the CDR3, the DNA is TGTGCCAGCAGTGATAGGGACAGGGGGCTCGATGAGCAGTACTTC. As protein: CASSDRDRGLDEQYF.

This clonotype came up many times. A much larger clone sits a single nucleotide away, making a read error possible. The chain links TRBV12-3 or TRBV12-4 to TRBJ2-7, with a weak D call TRBD2 (6 bases). This CDR3 has 14 residues. V was shortened by 6 bases and J by 7 bases, with 19 bases between the two germline ends. CDR3 DNA: TGTGCCAGCAGACTACTAGCTACTACAGCTGAGCAGTACTTC. This sequence encodes CASRLLATTAEQYF.

Ten or more counts support this clonotype. The V gene is TRBV7-7, the J gene TRBJ2-1; D is unclear. Germline lookup yields CDR1 SSHAT and CDR2 FNYEAQ (reference sequence). The V end lost 6 bases, the J end lost 7 bases, and 13 bases lay between the germline ends. This CDR3 spans 13 amino acids. CDR3 sequence: CASSQRSGNEQFF. In nucleotides, the CDR3 is TGTGCCAGCAGTCAAAGATCCGGGAATGAGCAGTTCTTC.

The V and J genes are TRBV11-1 and TRBJ2-1; D may be TRBD1 or TRBD2 (5 bases each). Trimming removed 6 bases at V and 13 bases at J, with 22 bases between. Germline assignment: CDR1 SGHAT and CDR2 FQDESV (reference sequence). CDR3 length: 14 amino acids. The CDR3 loop reads CASSFRQIQGTQFF. Written as DNA, the CDR3 is TGTGCCAGCAGTTTTAGACAGATTCAAGGGACCCAGTTCTTC.

This clonotype was counted at least ten times. The chain employs TRBV20-1 and TRBJ2-1; 7 positions agree with TRBD2. This CDR3 spans 13 amino acids. J was trimmed by 9 bases and V by 2 bases; bases with no gene match: 7. Germline CDR1 reads DFQATT; CDR2 reads SNEGSKA (reference sequence). The CDR3 DNA reads as TGCAGTGCTAGACCTAACTCGGGGGGTGAGCAGTTCTTC. Residues: CSARPNSGGEQFF.

In DNA form, the CDR3 reads TGCAGTGCCTATCTACTAAGACAGGGGGATGGCTACACCTTC. Its protein is CSAYLLRQGDGYTF. The chain is built from TRBV20-1 and TRBJ1-2, with 9 bases that match TRBD1. The length of the CDR3 is 14 residues. Losses at the gene ends were 6 bases for V and 6 bases for J; bases not matched to a gene: 11. The germline V gene has CDR1 DFQATT and CDR2 SNEGSKA (reference sequence).

In DNA form, the CDR3 reads TGCGCCAGCACGTTGGAAGGGCGGGAGACCCAGTACTTC. This encodes CASTLEGRETQYF. The rearrangement joins TRBV5-1 to TRBJ2-5; D is undetermined. This CDR3 region has 13 residues. With 6 bases removed from V and 5 bases from J, the gap between germline ends came to 14 bases. Per the germline V gene, CDR1 is SGHRS and CDR2 is YFSETQ.

The gene calls are TRBV7-9 and TRBJ2-5; TRBD2 agrees at 9 bases. CDR1 and CDR2 (germline): SEHNR, FQNEAQ (reference sequence). The CDR3 consists of 17 residues. The V gene end was trimmed by 2 bases and the J gene end by 0 bases; junction bases not matched to a gene: 7. The CDR3 nucleotides read TGTGCCAGCAGCTTAATCACACTAGCGGGTTACCAAGAGACCCAGTACTTC. Translation gives CASSLITLAGYQETQYF.